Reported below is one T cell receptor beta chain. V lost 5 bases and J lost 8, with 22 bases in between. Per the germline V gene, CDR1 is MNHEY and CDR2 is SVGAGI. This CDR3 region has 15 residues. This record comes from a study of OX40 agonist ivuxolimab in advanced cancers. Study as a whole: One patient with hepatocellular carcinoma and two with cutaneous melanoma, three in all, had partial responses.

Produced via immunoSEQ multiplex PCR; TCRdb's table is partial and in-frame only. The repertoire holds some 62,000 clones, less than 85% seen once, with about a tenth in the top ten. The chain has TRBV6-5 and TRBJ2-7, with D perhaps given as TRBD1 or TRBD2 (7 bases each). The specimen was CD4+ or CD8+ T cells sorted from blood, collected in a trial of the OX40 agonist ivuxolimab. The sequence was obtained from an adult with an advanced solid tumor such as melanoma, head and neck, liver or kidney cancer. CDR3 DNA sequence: TGTGCCAGCAGTCCAGGGGGGACACCGGGAGGCCAGCAGTACTTC. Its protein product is CASSPGGTPGGQQYF.